These 3 T cell receptor beta chains were all obtained from the same sample, sequenced in a study of blood T cell repertoires in COVID-19. Libraries were prepared by immunoSEQ multiplex PCR; TCRdb keeps only in-frame clonotypes and omits some of them. The table has about 240,000 clones, roughly four fifths seen once. The sequenced sample consisted of peripheral blood. These receptors were taken from a woman of 80 years or more with acute or convalescent COVID-19.

The V gene is TRBV19, the J gene TRBJ2-3, with TRBD2 identical over 10 bases. Per germline, CDR1 LNHDA and CDR2 SQIVND (reference sequence). This CDR3 is 15 amino acids long. The V gene end was trimmed by 5 bases and the J gene end by 3 bases; junction bases not matched to a gene: 5. The CDR3 region has the DNA TGTGCCAGTAGTGAGCGGGGGGGACGGACAGATACGCAGTATTTT. Its translation: CASSERGGRTDTQYF.

This clone was observed once. The gene calls are TRBV4-2 and TRBJ2-1; TRBD1 matches 9 bases. The germline gives CDR1 LGHNA, CDR2 YNFKEQ. Trimming at V came to 4 bases and at J to 5 bases, leaving 15 bases not matched to a gene. CDR3 length: 18 amino acids. This chain's CDR3 is CASSLVEMGQGFNNEQFF. DNA of the CDR3: TGTGCCAGCAGCCTTGTAGAAATGGGACAGGGATTTAACAATGAGCAGTTCTTC.

This clone came up once. The genes are TRBV4-2 and TRBJ1-6, with a weak D call TRBD1 (6 bases). This CDR3 spans 14 amino acids. CDR1 is LGHNA and CDR2 is YNFKEQ in the germline V gene. Trimming stripped 1 base from V and 9 bases from J, with 10 bases between. The CDR3 DNA reads TGTGCCAGCAGCCAAGGGACAGCGAGTTCACCCCTCCACTTT. It yields the protein CASSQGTASSPLHF.